What follows are 30 T cell receptor beta chains derived from one specimen sequenced in a study of shared clonotypes between healthy human individuals. The method was immunoSEQ multiplex PCR; TCRdb's version includes in-frame clones alone and lacks a portion of them. The data show about 2.3 million clones, 85% to 95% seen once. The sequencing sample was made of naive CD4+ T cells from PBMCs. Regarding subset: CD45RA+ positively selected. These receptors were obtained from a man younger than 30 in good health. Some clones in this sample may be carry-over from other donors' samples.

The rearrangement links TRBV28 to TRBJ1-3; D unclear. The CDR3 is 12 residues long. In germline, CDR1 is MDHEN, CDR2 SYDVKM. Trimming pared 8 bases from V and 4 bases from J, leaving 9 bases between. The CDR3 loop is CASRAVGNTIYF. Here the CDR3 DNA reads TGTGCCAGCCGGGCCGTGGGAAACACCATATATTTT.

V and J are TRBV9 and TRBJ2-7; D uncertain. The germline gives CDR1 SGDLS, CDR2 YYNGEE. The V end was cut by 0 bases, the J end by 3 bases, with 13 bases between. The CDR3 has 15 residues. The CDR3 sequence is CASSVATGMGYEQYF. The CDR3 DNA reads as TGTGCCAGCAGCGTAGCTACTGGGATGGGCTACGAGCAGTACTTC.

The V gene is TRBV18, the J gene TRBJ1-2; no firm D call. The CDR3 length is 16 residues. The V end lost 3 bases, the J end lost 4 bases, and 18 bases lay between the germline ends. CDR1 is KGHSH, CDR2 LQKENI, per germline. The CDR3 DNA reads as TGTGCCAGCTCACCCCTACCGGCGACCAAGGGCTATGGCTACACCTTC. It codes for CASSPLPATKGYGYTF.

The chain has TRBV11-2 and TRBJ1-2, with 7 bases lining up with TRBD1. The CDR3 is made up of 14 amino acids. Germline assignment: CDR1 SGHAT and CDR2 FQNNGV. V was clipped by 3 bases and J by 8 bases; unmatched bases: 9. CDR3 in DNA: TGTGCCAGCAGCTTCTCGATGGACAGGCGAGGCTACACCTTC. It codes for CASSFSMDRRGYTF.

J is TRBJ2-5 and V is TRBV28, with TRBD2 matching 8 bases. The trim removed 6 bases at V and 4 bases at J, leaving 4 bases unmatched. Germline V gives CDR1 MDHEN, CDR2 SYDVKM. CDR3 size: 13 residues. CDR3 residues: CASSRGGGETQYF. In DNA form, the CDR3 reads TGTGCCAGCAGCCGGGGGGGTGGAGAGACCCAGTACTTC.

The chain uses TRBV25-1 and TRBJ1-5; TRBD1 agrees at 8 bases. The CDR3 is 13 amino acids. J was trimmed by 11 bases and V by 8 bases; bases with no gene match: 11. CDR1 MGHDK and CDR2 SYGVNS come from the germline V gene. The CDR3 DNA is TGTGCCAGCCAAGGACAGGGAAGGGGGTCCCAGCATTTT. Its translation is CASQGQGRGSQHF.

The rearrangement joins TRBV28 to TRBJ2-4; the D is unclear. The CDR3 runs to 15 residues. Trimming removed 3 bases at V and 3 bases at J, with 12 bases between. Germline V lookup: CDR1 MDHEN, CDR2 SYDVKM. CDR3 bases: TGTGCCAGCAGTTTGCCGTCGAGAGGCAAAAACATTCAGTACTTC. Protein product: CASSLPSRGKNIQYF.

About this clone itself: Different DNA sequences within this sample yield the same CDR3. This chain links TRBV7-3 with TRBJ2-1; the D is unclear. V dropped 2 bases and J dropped 6 bases, with 5 bases sitting between them. Germline V CDR1 and CDR2: SGHTA, FQGTGA. This CDR3 is 12 amino acids long. The CDR3 reads CASSLVGNEQFF. CDR3 coding DNA: TGTGCCAGCAGCTTAGTAGGCAATGAGCAGTTCTTC.

The gene calls are TRBV10-2 and TRBJ2-1; 8 bases line up with TRBD2. This CDR3 has 14 amino acids. Trimming removed 7 bases from V and 12 bases from J; junction bases left unmatched: 14. Germline V lookup: CDR1 WSHSY, CDR2 SAAADI. In nucleotides, the CDR3 is TGCGCCAGCACCGTCACCGGGACTAGGGTTGTGCAGTTCTTC. It codes for CASTVTGTRVVQFF.

This clone was counted a few times. The chain uses TRBV10-3 and TRBJ1-1; D perhaps matches TRBD1 (6 bases). V shed 6 bases and J shed 2 bases, with 10 bases lying between them. The CDR3 totals 13 residues. CDR1 is ENHRY and CDR2 is SYGVKD in the germline V gene. CDR3 sequence reads: CAIREDRNTEAFF. CDR3 coding DNA: TGTGCCATCAGGGAGGACAGAAACACTGAAGCTTTCTTT.

V is TRBV4-2 and J is TRBJ1-2, with D unclear. CDR1 is LGHNA and CDR2 is YNFKEQ in the germline V gene. The V end was cut by 0 bases, the J end by 5 bases, with 13 bases between. The CDR3 has 15 amino acids. CDR3 nucleotides: TGTGCCAGCAGCCAAGAGAGGGTTAACCGGTATGGCTACACCTTC. This codes for CASSQERVNRYGYTF.

In nucleotides, the CDR3 is TGCGCCAGCAGCCGGACAGGGAGCTCCTACAATGAGCAGTTCTTC. Encoded protein: CASSRTGSSYNEQFF. The chain employs TRBV5-1 and TRBJ2-1; 8 bases fit TRBD1. The CDR3 is 15 amino acids. CDR1 and CDR2 (germline): SGHRS, YFSETQ. J lost 0 bases, V lost 4 bases, and 3 bases had no gene match.

This clone has a single count. The V and J genes are TRBV7-2 and TRBJ2-5; 9 positions agree with TRBD1. The CDR3 consists of 14 residues. V lost 4 bases to trimming and J lost 5 bases; unmatched junction nucleotides: 5. CDR1 and CDR2 (germline): SGHTA, FQGNSA. The CDR3 DNA follows: TGTGCCAGCAGCTACACAGGGGGCTCGGAGACCCAGTACTTC. This codes for CASSYTGGSETQYF.

This clone was seen just once. The chain has TRBV6-1 and TRBJ1-2, with D uncertain. The V end was cut by 4 bases, the J end by 8 bases, with 11 bases between. The germline gives CDR1 MNHNS, CDR2 SASEGT. There are 12 residues in the CDR3. In DNA form, the CDR3 reads TGTGCCAGCAGTGTCGGGGTCGGGGGCTACACCTTC. It codes for CASSVGVGGYTF.

This rearrangement joins TRBV19 to TRBJ2-1; 10 nucleotides line up with TRBD2. Germline CDR1 reads LNHDA; CDR2 reads SQIVND (reference sequence). This CDR3 region has 14 residues. After removal of 5 bases from V and 8 bases from J, the junction contained 6 bases not matched to a gene. CDR3 DNA sequence: TGTGCCAGTAGTCTATTAGCGGGAGGCCATGAGCAGTTCTTC. Its protein is CASSLLAGGHEQFF. Together with reference TRBV19 and TRBJ2-1, the CDR3 gives the full variable domain: DGGITQSPKYLFRKEGQNVTLSCEQNLNHDAMYWYRQDPGQGLRLIYYSQIVNDFQKGDIAEGYSVSREKKESFPLTVTSAQKNPTAFYLCASSLLAGGHEQFFGPGTRLTVL.

The V and J genes are TRBV6-5 and TRBJ2-7; D not resolved. Germline lookup yields CDR1 MNHEY and CDR2 SVGAGI. The CDR3 runs 13 residues. The V end lost 2 bases, the J end lost 12 bases, and 17 bases lay between the germline ends. DNA of the CDR3: TGTGCCAGCAGTTACGGCAGGCAGCTGCCCCGGTACTTC. Encoded protein: CASSYGRQLPRYF.

Of note for this clone: Other DNA sequences in this specimen translate into the identical CDR3. The chain recombines TRBV28 with TRBJ2-7; D gene unclear. The CDR3 has 12 residues. Per the germline V gene, CDR1 is MDHEN and CDR2 is SYDVKM. The ends were cut back, 7 bases at V and 0 bases at J, with 7 bases in the middle. The CDR3 nucleotides read TGTGCCAGCACTTCACGCTCCTACGAGCAGTACTTC. Translated: CASTSRSYEQYF.

This rearrangement joins TRBV11-2 to TRBJ2-1, with D perhaps being TRBD1 or TRBD2 (5 bases each). CDR3 size: 16 residues. V dropped 5 bases and J dropped 3 bases, with 17 bases sitting between them. From germline, CDR1 is SGHAT and CDR2 FQNNGV. The CDR3 is CASSPRGEVGYNEQFF. The CDR3 bases are TGTGCCAGCAGCCCCCGGGGCGAAGTGGGCTACAATGAGCAGTTCTTC. Full variable domain (missing parts from reference TRBV11-2 and TRBJ2-1): EAGVAQSPRYKIIEKRQSVAFWCNPISGHATLYWYQQILGQGPKLLIQFQNNGVVDDSQLPKDRFSAERLKGVDSTLKIQPAKLEDSAVYLCASSPRGEVGYNEQFFGPGTRLTVL.

V and J are TRBV6-5 and TRBJ2-7; 7 bases fit TRBD2. CDR1 and CDR2 (germline): MNHEY, SVGAGI. The CDR3 spans 15 residues. The V and J ends lost 0 bases and 3 bases, in that order; junction bases with no gene match: 5. In DNA form, the CDR3 reads TGTGCCAGCAGTTACTCTGGCGGGAGCGGCTACGAGCAGTACTTC. Translated, it gives CASSYSGGSGYEQYF.

The J gene is TRBJ1-2, the V gene TRBV2, with D possibly TRBD1 on 5 matching bases. Per germline, CDR1 SNHLY and CDR2 FYNNEI. There are 16 residues in the CDR3. Trimming left V 5 bases short and J 2 bases short, with 18 bases between. DNA of the CDR3: TGTGCCAGCAGTAGACTGGGGGTAACCGCCAACTATGGCTACACCTTC. Protein product: CASSRLGVTANYGYTF.

The chain employs TRBV7-2 and TRBJ2-7; TRBD1 might be the D (6 bases). V was shortened by 5 bases and J by 0 bases, with 17 bases between the two germline ends. Germline assignment: CDR1 SGHTA and CDR2 FQGNSA. The CDR3 runs to 16 residues. The CDR3 sequence: CASSPRKTGSSYEQYF. The CDR3, as DNA: TGTGCCAGCAGCCCGCGCAAAACAGGGAGCTCCTACGAGCAGTACTTC.

The count of this clone is one. At the DNA level, this CDR3 is encoded by other sequences in the same sample as well. The chain combines TRBV10-3 with TRBJ1-6; D gene unclear. Germline values: CDR1 ENHRY, CDR2 SYGVKD. This CDR3 comprises 13 residues. The V end lost 0 bases, the J end lost 7 bases, and 4 bases lay between the germline ends. The CDR3 protein is CAISESGNSPLHF. As DNA, the CDR3 is TGTGCCATCAGTGAGTCAGGGAATTCACCCCTCCACTTT.

Only a few counts were recorded for this clone. The rearrangement joins TRBV28 to TRBJ1-5, with 8 positions matching TRBD1. V trimming: 3 bases; J trimming: 12 bases; junction bases outside the gene matches: 1. The germline gives CDR1 MDHEN, CDR2 SYDVKM. The CDR3 consists of 11 residues. The CDR3 DNA sequence: TGTGCCAGCAGTTTCGACAGGGGCCAGCATTTT. Translated, it gives CASSFDRGQHF. Filled out from reference TRBV28 and TRBJ1-5, the complete variable domain reads DVKVTQSSRYLVKRTGEKVFLECVQDMDHENMFWYRQDPGLGLRLIYFSYDVKMKEKGDIPEGYSVSREKKERFSLILESASTNQTSMYLCASSFDRGQHFGDGTRLSIL.

The chain combines TRBV5-1 with TRBJ2-5, with 7 nucleotides matching TRBD1. V shed 0 bases, J shed 2 bases, and the junction held 7 bases outside the gene matches. The CDR3 runs to 16 residues. From germline, CDR1 is SGHRS and CDR2 YFSETQ. The CDR3: CASSLAPGQVQETQYF. CDR3 sequence (DNA): TGCGCCAGCAGCTTGGCCCCTGGACAGGTTCAAGAGACCCAGTACTTC.

The chain joins TRBV28 to TRBJ2-7; D is uncertain. CDR1 is MDHEN and CDR2 is SYDVKM in the germline V gene. CDR3 length equals 13 residues. The germline V and J ends were trimmed by 3 bases and 4 bases, with 10 bases remaining between them. CDR3 DNA: TGTGCCAGCAGTTTCGTATTGGTTTACGAGCAGTACTTC. This gives the protein CASSFVLVYEQYF. Full variable domain (missing parts from reference TRBV28 and TRBJ2-7): DVKVTQSSRYLVKRTGEKVFLECVQDMDHENMFWYRQDPGLGLRLIYFSYDVKMKEKGDIPEGYSVSREKKERFSLILESASTNQTSMYLCASSFVLVYEQYFGPGTRLTVT.

The sample holds one count of this clone. V usage is TRBV28 and J usage is TRBJ2-5; 11 bases match TRBD1. The CDR3 consists of 17 residues. Germline trimming cut 5 bases from V and 4 bases from J; bases unmatched to any gene: 12. Germline V gene data show CDR1 as MDHEN and CDR2 as SYDVKM. CDR3 in DNA: TGTGCCAGCAGTCGCGGGACAGGGGGAGGATTAGGAGAGACCCAGTACTTC. It codes for CASSRGTGGGLGETQYF.

The rearrangement joins TRBV5-6 to TRBJ2-5; TRBD1 matches 8 bases. Germline assignment: CDR1 SGHDT and CDR2 YYEEEE. V shed 6 bases, J shed 9 bases, and the junction held 16 bases outside the gene matches. The CDR3 runs to 15 residues. CDR3 sequence reads: CASNKMDRAREAQYF. CDR3 bases: TGTGCCAGCAACAAAATGGACAGGGCTAGGGAGGCCCAGTACTTC.

J is TRBJ2-5 and V is TRBV4-2; TRBD2 aligns across 10 bases. CDR3 length equals 16 residues. Losses at the gene ends were 4 bases for V and 2 bases for J; bases not matched to a gene: 7. Germline-derived CDR1 and CDR2 are LGHNA and YNFKEQ. The CDR3 DNA sequence: TGTGCCAGCAGCCCAGGGGTAGCGGGAGGTCAAGAGACCCAGTACTTC. Amino acids: CASSPGVAGGQETQYF.

The chain links TRBV5-1 to TRBJ2-5; 7 nucleotides agree with TRBD1. Germline CDR1 is SGHRS and CDR2 is YFSETQ. Trimming removed 2 bases from V and 4 bases from J; junction bases left unmatched: 14. CDR3 length: 17 amino acids. The CDR3 sequence: CASSFRQGPGVGETQYF. The CDR3 DNA is TGCGCCAGCAGCTTCCGACAGGGACCCGGGGTGGGAGAGACCCAGTACTTC.

The chain joins TRBV28 to TRBJ1-5; possibly TRBD1 for D (5 bases). The CDR3 has 14 amino acids. V was trimmed by 6 bases and J by 6 bases, leaving 15 bases between them. Germline values: CDR1 MDHEN, CDR2 SYDVKM. In nucleotides, the CDR3 is TGTGCCAGCAGGCCCCGCGGGGCCCCTCAGCCCCAGCATTTT. Amino acid sequence: CASRPRGAPQPQHF.